This T cell receptor (beta chain) was obtained from a study of OX40 agonist ivuxolimab in advanced cancers. On the study more broadly: Head and neck, renal cell, melanoma or hepatocellular carcinoma were the cancers that dose-escalation patients had. Patients were roughly 81% male with ages about 23 to 90, mean 60.

Repertoires were generated with immunoSEQ multiplex PCR, while TCRdb's copy carries only in-frame clones and drops some. The sample consists of about 73,000 clones, around 90% of them appearing once. Trimming took off 3 bases at V and 5 bases at J, with 5 bases between the two ends. The V gene's germline CDR1 is DFQATT and CDR2 SNEGSKA (reference sequence). CDR3 length equals 10 residues. The source material was CD4+ or CD8+ T cells sorted from blood, sampled in a trial of the OX40 agonist ivuxolimab. This clonotype was obtained from an adult with an advanced solid tumor such as melanoma, head and neck, liver or kidney cancer. The V gene is TRBV20-1, the J gene TRBJ2-7; D unresolved. The DNA of the CDR3 is TGCAGTGCTAGCGGAGACGAGCAGTACTTC. This translates into CSASGDEQYF.